This section outlines one T cell receptor beta chain sequence together with its context. This entry is derived from a study of CD8 T cells in Susac syndrome. Reverse transcription of roughly 0.5 to 1 ug RNA used random hexamers. Via MiXCR, TCRdb re-called the immunoSEQ multiplex PCR reads, giving one row per CDR3 protein. The repertoire holds 25,000 to 35,000 distinct CDR3 sequences, with roughly 92% as singletons. CDR1 and CDR2 (germline): LNHDA, SQIVND (reference sequence). The length of the CDR3 is 13 residues. The V segment lost 3 bases and the J segment 3 bases; nucleotides outside the gene matches: 0.

This TCR was recovered from a human donor in good health. The V and J genes are TRBV19 and TRBJ2-7, with 9 bases identical to TRBD2. Input material: CD8+ T cells from PBMCs. CDR3 protein: CASSMTSGYEQYF. CDR3 sequence (DNA): TGTGCCAGTAGTATGACTAGCGGCTACGAGCAGTACTTC.